This TCR beta chain appears in the sequencing data of a study of blood T cell repertoires in COVID-19. Libraries were prepared by immunoSEQ multiplex PCR; TCRdb keeps only in-frame clonotypes and omits some of them. The sample shows 60,000 to 65,000 clones, 65% to 90% of them seen only once. This clone was observed a few times. This CDR3 region has 16 residues. The germline gives CDR1 LGHDT, CDR2 YNNKEL (reference sequence). The V and J ends lost 4 bases and 7 bases, in that order; junction bases with no gene match: 6. Sequencing was done on a sample of peripheral blood. J is TRBJ2-2 and V is TRBV3-1 (or the pseudogene TRBV3-2); 13 positions agree with TRBD2. This TCR came from a man in his forties or fifties with COVID-19, enrolled during active disease. This CDR3 is CASSPRTSGSGGELFF. The CDR3 nucleotides read TGTGCCAGCAGCCCTCGGACTAGCGGGAGTGGCGGGGAGCTGTTTTTT.